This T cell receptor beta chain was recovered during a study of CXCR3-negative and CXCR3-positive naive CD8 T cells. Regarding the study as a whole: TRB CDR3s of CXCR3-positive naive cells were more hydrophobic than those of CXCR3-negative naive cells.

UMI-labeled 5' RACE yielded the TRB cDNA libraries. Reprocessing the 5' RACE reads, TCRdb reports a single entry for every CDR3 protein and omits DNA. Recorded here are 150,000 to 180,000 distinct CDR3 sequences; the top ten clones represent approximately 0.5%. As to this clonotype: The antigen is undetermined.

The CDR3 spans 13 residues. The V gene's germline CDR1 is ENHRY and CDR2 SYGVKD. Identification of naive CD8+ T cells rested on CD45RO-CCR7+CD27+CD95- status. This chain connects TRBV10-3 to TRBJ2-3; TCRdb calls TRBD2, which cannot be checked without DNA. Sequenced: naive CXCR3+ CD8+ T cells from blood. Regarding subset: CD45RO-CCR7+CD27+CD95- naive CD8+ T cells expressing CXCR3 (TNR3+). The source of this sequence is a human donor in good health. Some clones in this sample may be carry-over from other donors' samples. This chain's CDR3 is CAINGLVGDTQYF.